The text below deals with one T cell receptor (beta chain). This clonotype was found a few times. The target of this receptor is not known. Base qualities are not at hand, and no much larger clone is one base apart. Genomic DNA was used as template for profiling of TCR beta VDJ combinations and CDR3 sequences. TCR repertoire sequencing was run on an Illumina HiSeq 2000. In the authors' own workflow: TRBV/TRBJ rearrangement plots, CDR3 size and DJ length profiles, and Simpson's diversity index were used to evaluate the repertoires. Whichever DNA sequence was most abundant in the deep sequencing data was defined as the immunodominant clone. CDR3 amino acid sequences were screened for sharing across subjects and compared with published repertoires and the VDJdb database. TCRdb's own reprocessing of the public reads used fastp at Q25 and MiXCR and kept productive beta chains. Each record represents a unique CDR3 protein, reported with the most common genes and DNA among its rows. These V and J calls derive from TCRdb rather than the authors' analysis. The sample data list some 180,000 distinct CDR3 sequences, and about 44% of these were observed just once. Roughly 13% of the sample lies in the top ten.

Flow cytometry had shown CD8+CD57+ cell expansion in the patients selected for sequencing. Severe acquired aplastic anemia was diagnosed in all patients according to International Study of Aplastic Anemia and Agranulocytosis and Camitta criteria. No patient had received any therapy when blood was sampled. In the study, sorted CD4+ and CD8+ blood T cells from patients with severe aplastic anemia and from healthy subjects underwent deep sequencing of TCR repertoires. In the USA, patient enrollment took place under clinicaltrials.gov protocols 00001620, 01623167, 00001397, 00071045, 00081523 and 00961064. Ficoll-Paque density gradient centrifugation was used to isolate peripheral blood mononuclear cells. Before DNA was extracted, CD4+ and CD8+ T cells were sorted using either FACS or magnetic beads. These data originate in a study of CD8+CD57+ T cells in acquired aplastic anemia (dated by TCRdb to about 2018). Regarding the study in general: DNA extracted from sorted CD4+ and CD8+ cells had a mean of around 3 ug, with a range of roughly 0.17 to 30 ug. A CD8+CD57+ expansion meant a frequency higher than the mean frequency seen in healthy subjects.

V is cut back by 7 bases and J by 11 bases, with 14 bases in the junction unmatched. Including the terminal cysteine and phenylalanine, the CDR3 comprises 14 residues. The only DNA kept is the CDR3, 42 bases in frame from the first base. From a lookup of the germline V gene, CDR1 and CDR2 are SNHLY and FYNNEI. The research as a whole found: No significant difference in CD8+ Simpson's diversity was found between patients and healthy controls (P=0.060). Roughly 31 CD8+ CDR3 sequences were shared between patients and controls but appeared highly expressed in patients and within their immunodominant clones.

Recombination joined TRBV2 with TRBJ1-5, with 7 junctional bases fitting TRBD1. Sequencing was carried out using sorted CD4+, CD8+, or CD8+CD57+ T cells (not recorded which) from PBMCs. The sequence was collected from a human donor with aplastic anemia. The DNA sequence follows: TGTGCCAGCAAGGCGAGGTTGGGGACAGAGACCCAGCATTTT. It is translated as CASKARLGTETQHF.